The 12 T cell receptor beta chains presented below share a single source sample, sequenced in a study of T cell repertoires in cytomegalovirus infection. One entry per CDR3 protein, called by TCRdb with MiXCR from the reads. This table has some 920,000 distinct CDR3 sequences, approximately 30% appearing once. The antigens for these receptors are not known. The source was cultured CD8+ T cells from PBMCs, collected from culture after CMV antigen stimulation. These TCRs come from a human donor in good health (CMV status not recorded). Some clones in this sample may be carry-over from other donors' samples.

This clonotype was counted only a few times. CDR3 sequence (DNA): TGTGCCAGCAGTCCCAGGACCTTGAACACTGAAGCTTTCTTT. It is translated as CASSPRTLNTEAFF. The chain carries TRBV6-5 and TRBJ1-1; the D is unclear. The CDR3 has 14 residues. Trimming cost V 5 bases and J 0 bases, with 10 bases left between them. The germline V gene has CDR1 MNHEY and CDR2 SVGAGI.

This clonotype was observed a single time. The chain carries TRBV5-5 and TRBJ2-3; possible D gene TRBD1, 6 bases. The V end lost 6 bases, the J end lost 1 base, and 15 bases lay between the germline ends. The CDR3 totals 15 residues. CDR1 SGHKS and CDR2 YYEKEE come from the germline V gene (reference sequence). This chain's CDR3 is CASNMGASRTDTQYF. The CDR3 nucleotides are TGTGCCAGCAACATGGGGGCCAGCCGCACAGATACGCAGTATTTT.

This clonotype appeared a few times. This chain connects TRBV7-9 to TRBJ2-7; D gene ambiguous. CDR3 length: 15 residues. With 7 bases removed from V and 0 bases from J, the gap between germline ends came to 16 bases. In germline, CDR1 is SEHNR, CDR2 FQNEAQ (reference sequence). DNA of the CDR3: TGTGCCAGCATCTCTTCGGACGGAAACTCCTACGAGCAGTACTTC. As protein: CASISSDGNSYEQYF.

The rearrangement joins TRBV6-1 to TRBJ2-7; possibly TRBD1 for D (5 bases). V lost 3 bases to trimming and J lost 4 bases, with 16 bases between them. Germline CDR1 is MNHNS and CDR2 is SASEGT. CDR3 size: 15 residues. CDR3 region: CASSDWLGQVYEQYF. The CDR3 coding sequence is TGTGCCAGCAGTGATTGGTTAGGACAAGTATACGAGCAGTACTTC.

This clonotype was recorded a few times. The rearrangement links TRBV5-1 to TRBJ1-4, with 7 bases that match TRBD1. Germline V gene lookup returns CDR1 SGHRS and CDR2 YFSETQ. The V gene end was trimmed by 4 bases and the J gene end by 0 bases; junction bases not matched to a gene: 12. The CDR3 has 18 amino acids. This chain's CDR3 is CASSDKDRTKSTNEKLFF. For the CDR3, the DNA is TGCGCCAGCAGCGACAAGGACAGGACAAAATCAACTAATGAAAAACTGTTTTTT.

This clonotype was seen repeatedly, ten times or more. The chain has TRBV4-1 and TRBJ2-1; 8 nucleotides line up with TRBD2. Trimming took 3 bases from V and 4 from J; bases not matched to a gene: 8. Germline V gene data show CDR1 as MGHRA and CDR2 as YSYEKL. The length of the CDR3 is 16 residues. DNA for the CDR3: TGCGCCAGCAGCCATGCCCCGGGGGGGCGGTACAATGAGCAGTTCTTC. It encodes CASSHAPGGRYNEQFF.

This chain connects TRBV11-3 to TRBJ2-5; D is perhaps TRBD1 (6 bases). Germline values: CDR1 SGHNT, CDR2 YENEEA. V lost 5 bases and J lost 10, with 17 bases in between. The CDR3 is 13 amino acids. CDR3 bases: TGTGCCAGCAGCCTACAGGGTTCGAAGGTCCAGTACTTC. It specifies CASSLQGSKVQYF.

This clonotype was detected a few times. The junction and the germline gene differ at one end; a read error may be behind it. This rearrangement joins TRBV27 to TRBJ1-6; D gene unclear. The CDR3 is made up of 18 amino acids. Germline lookup yields CDR1 MNHEY and CDR2 SMNVEV (reference sequence). This chain's CDR3 is CASSFTDGLYSYDSPLHF. CDR3 coding DNA: TGTGCCAGCAGTTTTACGGACGGACTTTACTCCTATGATTCACCCCTCCACTTT.

This clonotype was observed a handful of times. The genes are TRBV6-2 or TRBV6-3 and TRBJ1-2, with unresolved D. From germline, CDR1 is MNHEY and CDR2 SVGEGT. The CDR3 loop spans 15 amino acids. Deletions cut 0 bases from V and 2 bases from J, with 10 bases between. CDR3 in amino acids: CASSYSRHRNYGYTF. As DNA, the CDR3 is TGTGCCAGCAGTTACTCACGGCACCGAAACTATGGCTACACCTTC.

This clonotype was seen only a few times. The chain employs TRBV7-8 and TRBJ1-6; 9 nucleotides match TRBD1. The ends lost 4 bases at V and 7 bases at J; junction bases unmatched: 11. The germline V gene has CDR1 SGHVS and CDR2 FQNEAQ. The CDR3 totals 17 residues. The CDR3 reads CASSWTGTGRINSPLHF. The CDR3 DNA is TGTGCCAGCAGCTGGACCGGGACAGGGAGGATCAATTCACCCCTCCACTTT.

In this sample, this clonotype turned up a few times. V usage is TRBV11-2 and J usage is TRBJ2-7; D may be TRBD1 (6 bases). This CDR3 comprises 14 residues. Germline CDR1 and CDR2: SGHAT and FQNNGV. V dropped 6 bases and J dropped 2 bases, with 14 bases sitting between them. The CDR3 DNA sequence: TGTGCCAGCAGTTGGGCGACAGGCACCTACGAGCAGTACTTC. Its translation is CASSWATGTYEQYF. Together with reference TRBV11-2 and TRBJ2-7, the CDR3 gives the full variable domain: EAGVAQSPRYKIIEKRQSVAFWCNPISGHATLYWYQQILGQGPKLLIQFQNNGVVDDSQLPKDRFSAERLKGVDSTLKIQPAKLEDSAVYLCASSWATGTYEQYFGPGTRLTVT.

V usage is TRBV6-1 and J usage is TRBJ2-7, with D hard to call. Germline CDR1 MNHNS, CDR2 SASEGT. This CDR3 contains 13 residues. CDR3 amino acids: CANSVDGQYEQYV. DNA of the CDR3: TGTGCCAACAGTGTCGACGGGCAGTACGAGCAGTACGTC.